This paragraph reports one T cell receptor beta chain. Its specificity is unknown. Germline V lookup: CDR1 MDHEN, CDR2 SYDVKM. CDR3 size: 15 residues. V was cut by 5 bases and J by 0 bases, with 13 bases left in between. Healthy donors of bone marrow made up the group. The sample comes from a study of cytomegalovirus exposure and HLA in healthy donors. About the research overall: Some 87 million unique TCRs from HLA-typed donors were held in an early release of data. About four fifths of approximately 400 genotyped donors fell in the Caucasian-associated ancestry cluster.

PCR involved 60 Vbeta and 13 Jbeta primers. Profiled with immunoSEQ multiplex PCR; TCRdb holds only in-frame clones, not every one. Here the sample spans about 85,000 clones, around 69% being singletons. Study conclusions and caveats: It was reported that TCR beta sequences correctly inferred the HLA-A and HLA-B alleles for most subjects.

J is TRBJ2-5 and V is TRBV28, with D possibly matching TRBD2 (5 bases). Sequences were obtained from PBMCs. The source of this sequence is a man in his thirties or forties in good health and CMV-seronegative. The CDR3 sequence is CASSPGRRYQETQYF. CDR3 bases: TGTGCCAGCAGTCCCGGACGGAGGTACCAAGAGACCCAGTACTTC.